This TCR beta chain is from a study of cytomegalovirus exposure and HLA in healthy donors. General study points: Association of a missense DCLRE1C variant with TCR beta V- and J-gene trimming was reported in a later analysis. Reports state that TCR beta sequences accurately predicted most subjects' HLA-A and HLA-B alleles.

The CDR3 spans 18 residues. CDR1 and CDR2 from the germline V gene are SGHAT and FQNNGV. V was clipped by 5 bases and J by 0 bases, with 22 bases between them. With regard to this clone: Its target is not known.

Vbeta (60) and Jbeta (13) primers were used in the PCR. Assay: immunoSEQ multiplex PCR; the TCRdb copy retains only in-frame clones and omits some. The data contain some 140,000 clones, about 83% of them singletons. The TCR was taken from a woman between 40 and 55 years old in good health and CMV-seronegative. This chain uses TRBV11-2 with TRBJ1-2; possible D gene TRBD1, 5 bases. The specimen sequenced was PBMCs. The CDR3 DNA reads TGTGCCAGCAGCCCCTTCGGGACTTTCGGAAACCCTAACTATGGCTACACCTTC. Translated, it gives CASSPFGTFGNPNYGYTF.